This T cell receptor (beta chain) was documented in a study of T-cell reconstitution after alpha-beta-depleted transplantation in children. Preparation of the TCRbeta library involved a method that used unique molecular identifiers. TCRdb independently ran MiXCR on the PCR reads; one entry per CDR3 protein. The sample lists fewer than 550,000 distinct CDR3 sequences; 15% to 20% were seen once. The V gene's germline CDR1 is LNHNV and CDR2 YYDKDF (reference sequence). This CDR3 is 15 amino acids long. Trimming left V 3 bases short and J 4 bases short, with 12 bases between. This rearrangement joins TRBV15 to TRBJ2-2, with TRBD1 as a possible D gene (6 bases). The receptor was derived from a boy under three years old who had a stem cell transplant for Wiskott-Aldrich syndrome, so the T cells may come from the graft donor. Source: PBMCs, mostly from graft donor cells, taken 360 days after TCRalphabeta/CD19-depleted stem cell transplant. CDR3 coding DNA: TGTGCCACCAGCAGGGACGAGGGGGTCACCGGGGAGCTGTTTTTT. Protein: CATSRDEGVTGELFF.